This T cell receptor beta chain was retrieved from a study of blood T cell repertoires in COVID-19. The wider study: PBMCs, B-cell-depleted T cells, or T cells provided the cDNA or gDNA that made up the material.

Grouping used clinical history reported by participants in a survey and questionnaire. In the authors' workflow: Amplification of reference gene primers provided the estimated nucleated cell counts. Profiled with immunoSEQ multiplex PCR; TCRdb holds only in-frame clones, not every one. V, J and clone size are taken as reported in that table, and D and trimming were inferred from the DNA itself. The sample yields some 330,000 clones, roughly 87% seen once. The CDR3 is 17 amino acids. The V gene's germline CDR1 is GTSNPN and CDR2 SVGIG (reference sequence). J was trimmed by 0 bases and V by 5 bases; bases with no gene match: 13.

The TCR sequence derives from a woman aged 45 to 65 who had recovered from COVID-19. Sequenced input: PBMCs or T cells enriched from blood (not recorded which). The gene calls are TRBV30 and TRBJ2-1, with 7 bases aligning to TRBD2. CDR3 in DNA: TGTGCCTGGTGGAAATACGGGAGGCCTAGCTCCTACAATGAGCAGTTCTTC. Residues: CAWWKYGRPSSYNEQFF. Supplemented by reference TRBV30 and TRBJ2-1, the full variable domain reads SQTIHQWPATLVQPVGSPLSLECTVEGTSNPNLYWYRQAAGRGLQLLFYSVGIGQISSEVPQNLSASRPQDRQFILSSKKLLLSDSGFYLCAWWKYGRPSSYNEQFFGPGTRLTVL.